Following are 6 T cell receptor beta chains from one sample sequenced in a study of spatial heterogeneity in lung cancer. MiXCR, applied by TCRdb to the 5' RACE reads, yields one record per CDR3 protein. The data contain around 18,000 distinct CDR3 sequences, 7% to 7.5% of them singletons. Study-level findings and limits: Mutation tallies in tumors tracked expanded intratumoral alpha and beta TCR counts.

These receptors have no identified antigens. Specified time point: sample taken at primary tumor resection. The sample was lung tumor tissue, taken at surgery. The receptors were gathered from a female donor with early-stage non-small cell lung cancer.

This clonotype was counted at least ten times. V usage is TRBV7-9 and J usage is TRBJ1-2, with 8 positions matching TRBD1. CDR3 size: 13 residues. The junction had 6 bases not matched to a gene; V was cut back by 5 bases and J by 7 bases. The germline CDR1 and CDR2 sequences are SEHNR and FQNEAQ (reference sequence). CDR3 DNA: TGTGCCAGCAGCCGAGGACAGGGCGGTGGCTACACCTTC. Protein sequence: CASSRGQGGGYTF.

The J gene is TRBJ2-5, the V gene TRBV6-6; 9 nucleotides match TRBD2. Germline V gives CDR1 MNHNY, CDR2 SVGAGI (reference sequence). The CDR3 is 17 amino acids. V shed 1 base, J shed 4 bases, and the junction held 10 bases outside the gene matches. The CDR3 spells CASSYFRPAGGGETQYF. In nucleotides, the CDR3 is TGTGCCAGCAGTTACTTTCGTCCAGCGGGGGGAGGAGAGACCCAGTACTTC.

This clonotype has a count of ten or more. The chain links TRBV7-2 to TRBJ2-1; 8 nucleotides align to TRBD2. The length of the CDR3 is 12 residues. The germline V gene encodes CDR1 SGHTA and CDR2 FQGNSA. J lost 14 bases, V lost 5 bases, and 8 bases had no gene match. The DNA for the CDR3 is TGTGCCAGCAGCGGGGCCGGGACTAGGGAGTTCTTC. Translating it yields CASSGAGTREFF.

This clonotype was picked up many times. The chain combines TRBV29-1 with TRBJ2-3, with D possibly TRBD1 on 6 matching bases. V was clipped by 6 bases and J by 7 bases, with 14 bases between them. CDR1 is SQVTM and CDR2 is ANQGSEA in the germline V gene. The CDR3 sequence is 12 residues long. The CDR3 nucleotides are TGCAGCGTGGTGACAGGAACCCATACGCAGTATTTT. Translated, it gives CSVVTGTHTQYF.

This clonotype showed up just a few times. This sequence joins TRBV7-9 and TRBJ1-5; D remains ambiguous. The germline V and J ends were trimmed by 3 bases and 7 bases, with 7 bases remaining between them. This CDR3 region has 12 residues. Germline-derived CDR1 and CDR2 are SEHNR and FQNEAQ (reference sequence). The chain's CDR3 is CASSFQRQPQHF. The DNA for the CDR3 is TGTGCCAGCAGCTTCCAAAGGCAGCCCCAGCATTTT.

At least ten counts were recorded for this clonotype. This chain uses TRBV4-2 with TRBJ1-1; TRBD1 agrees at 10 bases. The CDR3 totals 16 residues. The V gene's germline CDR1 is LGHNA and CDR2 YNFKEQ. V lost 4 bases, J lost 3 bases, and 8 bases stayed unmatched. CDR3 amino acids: CASSPGEGTGDTEAFF. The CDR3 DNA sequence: TGTGCCAGCAGCCCTGGGGAAGGGACAGGGGACACTGAAGCTTTCTTT.